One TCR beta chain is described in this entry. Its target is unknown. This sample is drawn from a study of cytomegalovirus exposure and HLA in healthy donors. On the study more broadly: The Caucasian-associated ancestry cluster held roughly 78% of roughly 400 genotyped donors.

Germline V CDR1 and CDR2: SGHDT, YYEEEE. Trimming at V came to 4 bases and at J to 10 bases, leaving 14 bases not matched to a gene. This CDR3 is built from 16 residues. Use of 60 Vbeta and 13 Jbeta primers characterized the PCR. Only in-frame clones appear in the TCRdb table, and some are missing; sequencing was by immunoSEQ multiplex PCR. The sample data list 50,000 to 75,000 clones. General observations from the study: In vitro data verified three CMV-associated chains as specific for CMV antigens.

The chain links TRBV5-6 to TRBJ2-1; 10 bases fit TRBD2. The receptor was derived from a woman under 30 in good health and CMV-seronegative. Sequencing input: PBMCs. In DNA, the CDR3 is TGTGCCAGCAGCCATCCAGCGGGAGGGCCGGAAAACGAGCAGTTCTTC. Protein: CASSHPAGGPENEQFF.